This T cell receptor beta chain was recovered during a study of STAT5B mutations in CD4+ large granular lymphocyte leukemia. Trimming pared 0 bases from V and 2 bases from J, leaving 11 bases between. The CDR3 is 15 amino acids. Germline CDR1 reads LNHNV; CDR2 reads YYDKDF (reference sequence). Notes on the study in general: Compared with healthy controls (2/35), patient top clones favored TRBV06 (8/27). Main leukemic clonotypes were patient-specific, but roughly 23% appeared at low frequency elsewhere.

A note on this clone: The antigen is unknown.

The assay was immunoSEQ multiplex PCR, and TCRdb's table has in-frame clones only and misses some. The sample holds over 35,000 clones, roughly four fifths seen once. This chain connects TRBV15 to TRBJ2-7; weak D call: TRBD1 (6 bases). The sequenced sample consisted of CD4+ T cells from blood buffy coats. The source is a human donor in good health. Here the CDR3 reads CATSRDRNRAYEQYF. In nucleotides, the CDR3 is TGTGCCACCAGCAGAGATCGAAACAGGGCCTACGAGCAGTACTTC.